Listed below are T cell receptor beta chains from one sample, sequenced in a study of cytomegalovirus exposure and HLA in healthy donors. Produced via immunoSEQ multiplex PCR; TCRdb's table is partial and in-frame only. There are some 150,000 clones in the sample; roughly four fifths occur only once, and under 15% lies in the top ten. Sequencing was carried out using PBMCs. These receptors all come from a woman aged 45 to 65 in good health and CMV-seronegative. Each CDR3 is given with its conserved first and last residue. Each record gives: J gene, V gene, D gene, clone size, CDR3 protein, CDR3 DNA. The D gene is left open where the match is weak. Clone size is shown for a subset of rows, as once, few, many or a class of expanded clone.

j_gene: TRBJ1-3; v_gene: TRBV6-6; d_gene: .; abundance: .; CDR3aa: CASSYGSSGNTIYF; CDR3nt: TGTGCCAGCAGTTACGGGAGCTCTGGAAACACCATATATTTT
j_gene: TRBJ2-5; v_gene: TRBV6-6; d_gene: TRBD2; abundance: .; CDR3aa: CASSYPGLVDETQYF; CDR3nt: TGTGCCAGCAGTTACCCAGGACTAGTGGATGAGACCCAGTACTTC
j_gene: TRBJ2-7; v_gene: TRBV28; d_gene: TRBD1; abundance: .; CDR3aa: CASSSLGQGVDEQYF; CDR3nt: TGTGCCAGCAGTTCCCTGGGACAGGGAGTAGACGAGCAGTACTTC
j_gene: TRBJ2-1; v_gene: TRBV7-6; d_gene: .; abundance: .; CDR3aa: CASSPRGGTYNEQFF; CDR3nt: TGTGCCAGCAGCCCAAGGGGGGGAACGTACAATGAGCAGTTCTTC
j_gene: TRBJ1-1; v_gene: TRBV19; d_gene: TRBD1; abundance: .; CDR3aa: CASSLQGADTEAFF; CDR3nt: TGTGCCAGTAGTCTACAGGGGGCGGACACTGAAGCTTTCTTT
j_gene: TRBJ2-5; v_gene: TRBV5-8; d_gene: TRBD1; abundance: .; CDR3aa: CASNYRGGETQYF; CDR3nt: TGTGCCAGCAACTACAGGGGCGGGGAGACCCAGTACTTC
j_gene: TRBJ2-7; v_gene: TRBV7-6; d_gene: .; abundance: few; CDR3aa: CASSQDSEQYF; CDR3nt: TGTGCCAGCAGCCAGGACAGTGAGCAGTACTTC
j_gene: TRBJ1-5; v_gene: TRBV7-2; d_gene: .; abundance: .; CDR3aa: CASSLGPVSQPQHF; CDR3nt: TGTGCCAGCAGCTTAGGTCCAGTTTCTCAGCCCCAGCATTTT
j_gene: TRBJ2-1; v_gene: TRBV19; d_gene: .; abundance: once; CDR3aa: CASSSRDPLQGSYNEQFF; CDR3nt: TGTGCCAGTAGTAGTAGGGACCCCCTACAGGGCTCCTACAATGAGCAGTTCTTC
j_gene: TRBJ2-1; v_gene: TRBV9; d_gene: .; abundance: .; CDR3aa: CASSGERGEQFF; CDR3nt: TGTGCCAGCAGCGGAGAAAGGGGTGAGCAGTTCTTC
j_gene: TRBJ1-2; v_gene: TRBV7-2; d_gene: .; abundance: .; CDR3aa: CASSLEEYGYTF; CDR3nt: TGTGCCAGCAGCTTAGAGGAGTATGGCTACACCTTC
j_gene: TRBJ2-3; v_gene: TRBV30; d_gene: TRBD2; abundance: .; CDR3aa: CAWSLGGGADTQYF; CDR3nt: TGTGCCTGGAGCCTCGGTGGGGGGGCAGATACGCAGTATTTT
j_gene: TRBJ1-1; v_gene: TRBV5-1; d_gene: TRBD1; abundance: once; CDR3aa: CASSPPDREGTEAFF; CDR3nt: TGCGCCAGCAGCCCCCCGGACAGGGAGGGCACTGAAGCTTTCTTT
j_gene: TRBJ2-7; v_gene: TRBV15; d_gene: TRBD2; abundance: few; CDR3aa: CATSRDSGGQQYF; CDR3nt: TGTGCCACCAGCAGAGATTCGGGGGGGCAGCAGTACTTC
j_gene: TRBJ2-1; v_gene: TRBV10-2; d_gene: TRBD2; abundance: .; CDR3aa: CASRLAGAKYRNEQFF; CDR3nt: TGCGCCAGCAGACTAGCGGGAGCGAAGTATCGCAATGAGCAGTTCTTC
j_gene: TRBJ1-6; v_gene: TRBV19; d_gene: .; abundance: .; CDR3aa: CASGTGFRAYNSPLHF; CDR3nt: TGTGCCAGCGGAACAGGGTTTCGAGCCTATAATTCACCCCTCCACTTT
j_gene: TRBJ1-3; v_gene: TRBV19; d_gene: .; abundance: .; CDR3aa: CASSMERGTGNTIYF; CDR3nt: TGTGCCAGTAGTATGGAAAGAGGGACTGGAAACACCATATATTTT
j_gene: TRBJ1-2; v_gene: TRBV29-1; d_gene: .; abundance: .; CDR3aa: CSVDSGVGANGYGYTF; CDR3nt: TGCAGCGTTGATTCCGGGGTGGGGGCGAATGGCTATGGCTACACCTTC
j_gene: TRBJ2-7; v_gene: TRBV6-1; d_gene: .; abundance: once; CDR3aa: CASSGQISYEQYF; CDR3nt: TGTGCCAGCAGCGGACAGATCTCCTACGAGCAGTACTTC
j_gene: TRBJ1-1; v_gene: TRBV5-1; d_gene: .; abundance: .; CDR3aa: CASSDTAGDGAFF; CDR3nt: TGCGCCAGCAGTGACACCGCGGGCGACGGCGCTTTCTTT
j_gene: TRBJ2-7; v_gene: TRBV6-6; d_gene: TRBD2; abundance: few; CDR3aa: CASSYLGGATYEQYF; CDR3nt: TGTGCCAGCAGTTACCTGGGAGGGGCGACCTACGAGCAGTACTTC
j_gene: TRBJ2-2; v_gene: TRBV9; d_gene: .; abundance: .; CDR3aa: CASSVQALAFAGELFF; CDR3nt: TGTGCCAGCAGCGTTCAGGCACTAGCTTTCGCCGGGGAGCTGTTTTTT
j_gene: TRBJ2-5; v_gene: TRBV7-2; d_gene: TRBD1; abundance: .; CDR3aa: CASSPRQGSQETQYF; CDR3nt: TGTGCCAGCAGCCCGCGACAGGGCTCACAAGAGACCCAGTACTTC
j_gene: TRBJ1-1; v_gene: TRBV28; d_gene: .; abundance: .; CDR3aa: CASSYPGFEAFF; CDR3nt: TGTGCCAGCAGCTACCCGGGGTTTGAAGCTTTCTTT
j_gene: TRBJ1-3; v_gene: TRBV7-6; d_gene: .; abundance: .; CDR3aa: CASRERDNGGNTIYF; CDR3nt: TGTGCCAGCAGGGAAAGAGACAATGGAGGAAACACCATATATTTT
j_gene: TRBJ2-1; v_gene: TRBV7-9; d_gene: TRBD1; abundance: .; CDR3aa: CASSNPGQGFNEQFF; CDR3nt: TGTGCCAGCAGCAACCCGGGACAGGGTTTCAATGAGCAGTTCTTC
j_gene: TRBJ2-4; v_gene: TRBV5-1; d_gene: .; abundance: .; CDR3aa: CASRRDSENIQYF; CDR3nt: TGCGCCAGCAGGCGGGACAGCGAAAACATTCAGTACTTC
j_gene: TRBJ2-7; v_gene: TRBV28; d_gene: .; abundance: .; CDR3aa: CASSPPGSSYEQYF; CDR3nt: TGTGCCAGCAGCCCCCCTGGGAGCTCCTACGAGCAGTACTTC
j_gene: TRBJ2-3; v_gene: TRBV4-3; d_gene: TRBD2; abundance: .; CDR3aa: CASSQEVLPSGAADTQYF; CDR3nt: TGCGCCAGCAGCCAAGAGGTCCTCCCTAGCGGGGCGGCAGATACGCAGTATTTT
j_gene: TRBJ1-1; v_gene: TRBV7-2; d_gene: .; abundance: .; CDR3aa: CASSVRVMNTEAFF; CDR3nt: TGTGCCAGCAGCGTCAGGGTCATGAACACTGAAGCTTTCTTT
j_gene: TRBJ2-3; v_gene: TRBV2; d_gene: TRBD1; abundance: .; CDR3aa: CASGADREPDTQYF; CDR3nt: TGTGCCAGCGGGGCGGACAGGGAGCCAGATACGCAGTATTTT
j_gene: TRBJ2-1; v_gene: TRBV7-2; d_gene: .; abundance: .; CDR3aa: CASSLRRSSYNEQFF; CDR3nt: TGTGCCAGCAGCTTAAGGAGAAGCTCCTACAATGAGCAGTTCTTC
j_gene: TRBJ2-5; v_gene: TRBV7-2; d_gene: TRBD1; abundance: .; CDR3aa: CASSFTQGANEQYF; CDR3nt: TGTGCCAGCAGCTTCACACAGGGGGCAAATGAGCAGTACTTC
j_gene: TRBJ2-7; v_gene: TRBV5-1; d_gene: TRBD2; abundance: once; CDR3aa: CASSLTAGSSYEQYF; CDR3nt: TGCGCCAGCAGCTTGACAGCGGGGAGCTCCTACGAGCAGTACTTC
j_gene: TRBJ2-2; v_gene: TRBV9; d_gene: .; abundance: .; CDR3aa: CASSVEMGAGTGELFF; CDR3nt: TGTGCCAGCAGCGTAGAAATGGGGGCGGGCACCGGGGAGCTGTTTTTT
j_gene: TRBJ2-2; v_gene: TRBV5-6; d_gene: TRBD1; abundance: .; CDR3aa: CASSPRQGANTGELFF; CDR3nt: TGTGCCAGCAGCCCGAGACAGGGGGCGAACACCGGGGAGCTGTTTTTT
j_gene: TRBJ1-3; v_gene: TRBV19; d_gene: TRBD1; abundance: .; CDR3aa: CASKTGGGGNTIYF; CDR3nt: TGTGCCAGCAAAACAGGGGGCGGAGGAAACACCATATATTTT
j_gene: TRBJ2-3; v_gene: TRBV7-9; d_gene: TRBD2; abundance: few; CDR3aa: CASSRTLAGGPDTQYF; CDR3nt: TGTGCCAGCAGCCGGACCCTAGCGGGAGGGCCAGATACGCAGTATTTT
j_gene: TRBJ1-1; v_gene: TRBV19; d_gene: .; abundance: few; CDR3aa: CASSISGFLDTEAFF; CDR3nt: TGTGCCAGTAGTATCTCAGGGTTCTTGGACACTGAAGCTTTCTTT
j_gene: TRBJ2-6; v_gene: TRBV15; d_gene: .; abundance: .; CDR3aa: CATSRTWQAGANVLTF; CDR3nt: TGTGCCACCAGCAGGACCTGGCAGGCTGGGGCCAACGTCCTGACTTTC
j_gene: TRBJ1-2; v_gene: TRBV7-2; d_gene: .; abundance: once; CDR3aa: CASSPSPGSGFGYTF; CDR3nt: TGTGCCAGCAGCCCCTCACCGGGTTCTGGATTTGGCTACACCTTC
j_gene: TRBJ2-3; v_gene: TRBV6-6; d_gene: .; abundance: .; CDR3aa: CASSYSRVEYF; CDR3nt: TGTGCCAGCAGTTACTCCAGGGTAGAATATTTT